The entry below describes one TCR beta chain. The antigen remains undetermined. Amplification used 60 Vbeta primers and 13 Jbeta primers. Assay used: immunoSEQ multiplex PCR; TCRdb lists only in-frame clones, some missing. The repertoire consists of about 130,000 clones, with 75% to 85% occurring once and the leading ten covering 1%. These data are taken from a study of cytomegalovirus exposure and HLA in healthy donors. Overall study results and limits: Common viral pathogens were later found to be apparently linked to several of the most significant clusters. Rarity characterized most TCR sequences, yet some public TCRs appeared in many donors.

Everyone who donated was a healthy bone marrow donor. CDR1 and CDR2 from the germline V gene are SNHLY and FYNNEI. The CDR3 has 13 amino acids. V shed 9 bases and J shed 1 base, with 12 bases lying between them. This TCR was sampled from a man aged 35-49 years in good health and CMV-seronegative. The rearrangement uses TRBV2 and TRBJ1-2; D gene unclear. The sequencing sample was made of PBMCs. The DNA for the CDR3 is TGTGCCAGACACCCGGAGGGTAACTATGGCTACACCTTC. This translates into CARHPEGNYGYTF. The full variable domain, with the rest looked up from reference TRBV2 and TRBJ1-2, is EPEVTQTPSHQVTQMGQEVILRCVPISNHLYFYWYRQILGQKVEFLVSFYNNEISEKSEIFDDQFSVERPDGSNFTLKIRSTKLEDSAMYFCARHPEGNYGYTFGSGTRLTVV.